The rows below give T cell receptor beta chains drawn from one sample of a study of CD8 T cells in Susac syndrome. TCRdb ran MiXCR on the immunoSEQ multiplex PCR reads and lists one entry per CDR3 protein. The sample consists of fewer than 350,000 distinct CDR3 sequences, roughly 90% of them appearing once. What was sequenced was CD8+ T cells from PBMCs. These receptors were collected from a human donor with multiple sclerosis. Each CDR3 is given with its conserved first and last residue. Clone sizes are given selectively: once, few, many, or a class where the clone is expanded.

V	size	J	CDR3
TRBV28	.	TRBJ2-7	CAIDDSGREEEYEQYF
TRBV30	.	TRBJ2-3	CAWSVPARSDTQYF
TRBV15	.	TRBJ2-1	CATSRKGLAEQFF
TRBV7-2	once	TRBJ2-3	CASSLRLAEWSTDTQYF
TRBV7-9	.	TRBJ2-4	CASSLVAGENIQYF
TRBV4-3	.	TRBJ2-7	CASSQERGRSYEQYF
TRBV27	.	TRBJ2-2	CASSLTPGLGELFF
TRBV5-1	.	TRBJ2-7	CASSEDYEQYF
TRBV7-2	.	TRBJ2-7	CASRPTSAEQNYEQYF
TRBV27	.	TRBJ2-7	CASSLSAGILTYEQYF
TRBV11-1	.	TRBJ1-5	CASSLGPGPNQPQHF
TRBV4-1	.	TRBJ1-2	CASSQSTAGYGYTF
TRBV2	.	TRBJ2-7	CASRRTSSDEQYF
TRBV4-2	.	TRBJ2-7	CASSQDHRGDEQYF
TRBV6-2/TRBV6-3	.	TRBJ2-7	CASSRDGTGAYEQYF
TRBV6-2/TRBV6-3	.	TRBJ2-1	CATGPRADYNEQFF
TRBV13	.	TRBJ2-7	CASSLGGRVYEQYF
TRBV11-2	.	TRBJ2-4	CASSPEQGMAKNIQYF
TRBV2	.	TRBJ2-1	CASSESMGLAGVDEQFF
TRBV2	.	TRBJ2-1	CASSSGQGGNEQFF
TRBV7-2	.	TRBJ2-1	CASNPPPFF
TRBV7-9	once	TRBJ2-5	CASSFNLGLAGRETQYF
TRBV30	.	TRBJ2-2	CAWSDDRATGELFF
TRBV6-1	.	TRBJ2-1	CASFLGNEQFF
TRBV19	.	TRBJ2-2	CASIPFGGVSAGELFF
TRBV4-2	once	TRBJ2-5	CASSQDRGTGRETQYF
TRBV6-5	.	TRBJ2-1	CASSTDWYNEQFF
TRBV7-9	once	TRBJ1-2	CASSLGRVAEGYTF
TRBV4-2	.	TRBJ2-1	CASSHISSGRGEEQFF
TRBV4-3	.	TRBJ2-1	CASSQDTTSGAYNEQFF
TRBV28	.	TRBJ2-5	CASSKDLLGWKETQYF
TRBV2	.	TRBJ2-3	CASIARPDTQYF
TRBV30	.	TRBJ1-6	CAWSYPRRAQPYNSPLHF
TRBV11-2	.	TRBJ2-2	CASVHTGELFF
TRBV7-9	.	TRBJ2-7	CASSLTGEQYF
TRBV7-9	.	TRBJ2-3	CASSLAGEADTQYF
TRBV20-1	.	TRBJ2-2	CSASAQNTGELFF
TRBV4-1	few	TRBJ2-7	CASSHGISSYEQYF
TRBV2	.	TRBJ1-6	CASSEAPVGVSPLHF
TRBV28	.	TRBJ2-7	CASSWSSGEQYF
TRBV15	.	TRBJ1-1	CATGTGIGNTEAFF
TRBV19	.	TRBJ2-2	CASSYPRAGLAENTGELFF
TRBV12-3/TRBV12-4	.	TRBJ2-2	CASSVGGPGELFF
TRBV4-1	.	TRBJ2-1	CASSPTTSDYNEQFF
TRBV7-8	.	TRBJ1-5	CASQGDYQPQHF
TRBV7-9	.	TRBJ2-7	CASSHGPGAYEQYF
TRBV11-3	.	TRBJ2-1	CASSPRTSGGYSEQFF
TRBV20-1	.	TRBJ1-5	CSARDPGYSNQPQHF
TRBV7-6	.	TRBJ2-5	CASSLGAWGASETQYF
TRBV9	.	TRBJ1-6	CASSAGRNSPLHF
TRBV7-9	.	TRBJ2-3	CASSPPGNTDTQYF
TRBV5-6	.	TRBJ2-7	CASRRTSGTTSYEQYF
TRBV13	once	TRBJ2-1	CASSSDGIYNEQFF
TRBV9	.	TRBJ2-3	CASSALGLTDTQYF
TRBV12-3/TRBV12-4	once	TRBJ1-1	CASSFGIMNTEAFF
TRBV2	.	TRBJ2-3	CASSPGTGEYF
TRBV27	.	TRBJ2-1	CASSFEGGIYEQFF
TRBV6-1	.	TRBJ2-7	CASSEESSYEQYF
TRBV7-3	.	TRBJ2-1	CASSFAGPGNEQFF